This TCR beta chain comes out of a study of early T cells in non-severe SARS-CoV-2 infection. Study-level information: Sequenced material consisted of bulk RNA (from unsorted whole blood), and chains were unpaired. Broader study findings: Comparison of clonotypes with VDJdb favored anti-spike CD8 responses while missing private and CD4 specificities.

This clonotype has more than one count but fewer than ten. Its antigen is not identified. cDNA molecules, individually, were tagged with unique molecular identifiers. TCRdb redid the calling of the 5' RACE reads with MiXCR, one entry per CDR3 protein. The repertoire holds 75,000 to 80,000 distinct CDR3 sequences, with about 11% as singletons. The CDR3 is made up of 13 amino acids. Germline V CDR1 and CDR2: SGHTS, YDEGEE. Trimming removed 5 bases at V and 3 bases at J, with 11 bases between. The chain recombines TRBV5-8 with TRBJ1-1; D is ambiguous. This clonotype was sampled from an adult who was a healthcare worker with PCR-confirmed SARS-CoV-2 infection or an uninfected control (not recorded which). The sample here was whole blood, taken at baseline. The CDR3 DNA reads TGTGCCAGCAGTCGTTGGTTCGACACTGAAGCTTTCTTT. Translation gives CASSRWFDTEAFF. The full variable domain, with the rest looked up from reference TRBV5-8 and TRBJ1-1, is EAGVTQSPTHLIKTRGQQATLRCSPISGHTSVYWYQQALGLGLQFLLWYDEGEERNRGNFPPRFSGRQFPNYSSELNVNALELEDSALYLCASSRWFDTEAFFGQGTRLTVV.